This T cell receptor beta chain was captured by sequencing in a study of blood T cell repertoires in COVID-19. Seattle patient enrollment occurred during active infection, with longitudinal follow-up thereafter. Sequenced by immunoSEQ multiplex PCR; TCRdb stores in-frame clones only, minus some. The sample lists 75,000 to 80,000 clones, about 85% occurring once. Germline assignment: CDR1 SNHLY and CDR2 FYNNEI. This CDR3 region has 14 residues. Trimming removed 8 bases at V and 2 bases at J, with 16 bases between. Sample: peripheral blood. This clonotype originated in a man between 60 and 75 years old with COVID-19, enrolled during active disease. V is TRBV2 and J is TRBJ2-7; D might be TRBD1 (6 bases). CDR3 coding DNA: TGTGCCAGCCTGCCCGGGACACTTACCTACGAGCAGTACTTC. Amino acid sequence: CASLPGTLTYEQYF.